The rows below give T cell receptor beta chains drawn from one sample of a study of T-cell reconstitution after alpha-beta-depleted transplantation in children. MiXCR, run by TCRdb on the PCR reads, gives a single entry per CDR3 protein. The data show about 830,000 distinct CDR3 sequences, with roughly 15% seen just once and about 5% held by the top ten. The sequences come from PBMCs, mostly from graft donor cells, collected 360 days after TCRalphabeta/CD19-depleted stem cell transplant. Receptors were obtained from a male patient under 18 who had a stem cell transplant for acute lymphoblastic leukemia, so the T cells may come from the graft donor. Each CDR3 is given with its conserved first and last residue. D genes are given only for firm matches. Clone size, where shown, is once, few, many, or a class for clones that have expanded.

TRBV6-5	TRBJ2-2	-	15	-	TGTGCCAGCACTGAGGGGGGGATTAACACCGGGGAGCTGTTTTTT	CASTEGGINTGELFF
TRBV29-1	TRBJ1-2	-	14	TRBD1	TGCAGCGTTGTGGGGACAGGACCGAACTATGGCTACACCTTC	CSVVGTGPNYGYTF
TRBV5-1	TRBJ2-7	few	13	-	TGCGCCAGCAACGTAGGGGCCTCCTACGAGCAGTACTTC	CASNVGASYEQYF
TRBV5-5	TRBJ1-3	few	14	-	TGTGCCAGCAGCGGCGGGCATCTAGGAAACACCATATATTTT	CASSGGHLGNTIYF
TRBV13	TRBJ2-7	many	13	-	TGTGCCAGCAGCTTTCGACAGACCTACGAGCAGTACTTC	CASSFRQTYEQYF
TRBV19	TRBJ2-2	-	11	-	TGTGCCAGTAGTATGGTGCGGGAGCTGTTTTTT	CASSMVRELFF
TRBV4-2	TRBJ1-1	-	16	-	TGTGCCAGCAGCCAAGATCGAGGCACGTCCCATACTGAAGCTTTCTTT	CASSQDRGTSHTEAFF
TRBV12-3/TRBV12-4	TRBJ2-7	many	15	-	TGTGCCAGCAGTTTTGGGTGGGGGAATCCGTACGAGCAGTACTTC	CASSFGWGNPYEQYF
TRBV20-1	TRBJ1-2	many	12	TRBD1	TGCAGTGCCAGGGGGCGAAGCTATGGCTACACCTTC	CSARGRSYGYTF
TRBV5-1	TRBJ2-7	many	13	-	TGCGCCAGCAGCACGGACAGTACCTACGAGCAGTACTTC	CASSTDSTYEQYF
TRBV3-1	TRBJ2-7	-	12	-	TGTGCCAGCAGCCTGAATGGCGGGGAGCAGTACTTC	CASSLNGGEQYF
TRBV5-1	TRBJ2-7	many	14	-	TGCGCCAGCAGCTTGACGGGAGTCGACTACGAGCAGTACTTC	CASSLTGVDYEQYF
TRBV7-2	TRBJ2-1	-	15	TRBD1	TGTGCCAGCAGCTCATCGGGGACAGGTTACAATGAGCAGTTCTTC	CASSSSGTGYNEQFF
TRBV20-1	TRBJ2-7	few	13	TRBD1	TGCAGTGCTGGAGGGACAGGCGTCTACGAGCAGTACTTC	CSAGGTGVYEQYF
TRBV5-1	TRBJ1-2	-	12	-	TGCGCCAGCAGCCCGCCGGACTATGGCTACACCTTC	CASSPPDYGYTF
TRBV2	TRBJ2-1	-	17	TRBD2	TGTGCCAGCAGTGGATGGAGGACTAGCGGGAGTTCCCATGAGCAGTTCTTC	CASSGWRTSGSSHEQFF
TRBV27	TRBJ2-7	-	14	TRBD2	TGTGCCAGCAGTCTGACCGGGGACTACTACGAGCAGTACTTC	CASSLTGDYYEQYF
TRBV7-3	TRBJ2-2	few	19	TRBD2	TGTGCCAGCAGCTTAAGGGCCGGGACTAGCGGGAGGAACACCGGGGAGCTGTTTTTT	CASSLRAGTSGRNTGELFF
TRBV20-1	TRBJ1-2	-	14	-	TGCAGTGCTAGAATAAGCGGTCAGCTCTATGGCTACACCTTC	CSARISGQLYGYTF
TRBV5-1	TRBJ2-7	-	15	TRBD2	TGCGCCAGCAGCTTTTCTAGCGGGAGCGTCTACGAGCAGTACTTC	CASSFSSGSVYEQYF
TRBV7-9	TRBJ2-1	-	14	-	TGTGCCAGCAGCACGAGGACATCTCACAATGAGCAGTTCTTC	CASSTRTSHNEQFF
TRBV2	TRBJ1-5	-	15	-	TGTGCCAGCAGTGATCCGGGCAGGGCAAGCCAGCCCCAGCATTTT	CASSDPGRASQPQHF
TRBV7-8	TRBJ1-2	few	17	-	TGTGCCAGCAGCTTACGGCTGATCCAACAGGGCATATATGGCTACACCTTC	CASSLRLIQQGIYGYTF
TRBV7-2	TRBJ2-3	-	14	-	TGTGCCAGCAGCTTTGGAGGGAGCCCTGATGCGCAGTATTTT	CASSFGGSPDAQYF
TRBV6-5	TRBJ2-2	-	15	-	TGTGCCAGCAGTTACGGCGGGGCGCACACCGGGGAGCTGTTTTTT	CASSYGGAHTGELFF
TRBV7-9	TRBJ1-3	many	14	-	TGTGCCAGCAGCTTACAGGGAGGTGGAAACACCATATATTTT	CASSLQGGGNTIYF
TRBV7-6	TRBJ2-1	many	14	-	TGTGCCAGCAGCCCCTCGGGACCACGAAATGAGCAGTTCTTC	CASSPSGPRNEQFF
TRBV9	TRBJ2-7	few	17	TRBD2	TGTGCCAGCAGCGGGGGACTAGCGGGCCTCTCCCTCTACGAGCAGTACTTC	CASSGGLAGLSLYEQYF